This T cell receptor (beta chain) stems from a study of OX40 agonist ivuxolimab in advanced cancers. Study overall: With a range of roughly 20 to 85, age averaged about 58 years, and around 83% were male. Patients with prior anti-PD-1, anti-PD-L1 or anti-CTLA-4 therapy were eligible; 40% had some. Whole-study findings and limits: In the 0.1-3.0 mg/kg groups, partial responders showed among the lowest expansion.

This clone has just one count. Its antigen is as yet unknown. V gave up 5 bases and J gave up 1 base; unmatched junction bases: 10. CDR3 length equals 18 residues. The germline CDR1 and CDR2 sequences are SEHNR and FQNEAQ (reference sequence). Sequenced by immunoSEQ multiplex PCR; TCRdb stores in-frame clones only, minus some. The sample records 65,000 to 70,000 clones, around 89% being singletons. Sequences were derived from CD4+ or CD8+ T cells sorted from blood, sampled in a trial of the OX40 agonist ivuxolimab. V is TRBV7-9 and J is TRBJ2-2; 10 bases line up with TRBD2. This receptor was obtained from an adult with an advanced solid tumor such as melanoma, head and neck, liver or kidney cancer. The CDR3 loop reads CASSPMPGTSENTGELFF. CDR3 sequence (DNA): TGTGCCAGCAGCCCCATGCCGGGGACTAGCGAGAACACCGGGGAGCTGTTTTTT.